This is a list of T cell receptor beta chains from one sample in a study of control samples from healthy donors and cancer patients. The assay was immunoSEQ multiplex PCR, and TCRdb's table has in-frame clones only and misses some. The table shows 120,000 to 150,000 clones, with about 89% occurring only once. Sequenced material: blood. Receptor source: a man aged 25 to 45 in good health. The CDR3 runs from the conserved cysteine through the conserved F or W. A D gene is named only where the DNA matches it firmly. Size tells how often a clone was seen (once, few, many) or the class of an expanded clone, and some rows leave it out.

>once|.|TRBJ1-2|TRBV28
TGTGCCAGCAGTCCCCATTTTGGGGGTGGTCTTGGCTATGGCTACACCTTC
CASSPHFGGGLGYGYTF
>.|.|TRBJ2-5|TRBV7-9
TGTGCCAGCAGCTTAGCGCTCAGGAATGGAGAGACCCAGTACTTC
CASSLALRNGETQYF
>.|.|TRBJ2-3|TRBV24-1
TGTGCCACCAGTGACCGGGAGCCGGGAAAGGCAGATACGCAGTATTTT
CATSDREPGKADTQYF
>.|.|TRBJ1-4|TRBV5-8
TGTGCCAGCAGCTTGGGGGGTACGGCTAATGAAAAACTGTTTTTT
CASSLGGTANEKLFF
>once|.|TRBJ2-7|TRBV15
TGTGCCACCAGCAGAGGACAGGTTTACGAGCAGTACTTC
CATSRGQVYEQYF
>once|TRBD1|TRBJ2-7|TRBV27
TGTGCCAGCAGTTCTACGATAAAGGACAGGGACCAGTACTTC
CASSSTIKDRDQYF
>once|.|TRBJ1-4|TRBV6-6
TGTGCCAGCAGTTTACCCGCGTCAGGGCCGAATGAAAAACTGTTTTTT
CASSLPASGPNEKLFF
>.|.|TRBJ1-2|TRBV19
TGTGCCAGTAGTAAGGGGCAGGGTAACTATGGCTACACCTTC
CASSKGQGNYGYTF
>.|TRBD1|TRBJ2-1|TRBV7-9
TGTGCCAGCAGCGGCTTACCGGGACAGGGGCACTACAATGAGCAGTTCTTC
CASSGLPGQGHYNEQFF
>few|.|TRBJ2-2|TRBV6-5
TGTGCCACTAAGGAGATTTGGGGTTACACCGGGGAGCTGTTTTTT
CATKEIWGYTGELFF
>.|TRBD1|TRBJ1-4|TRBV7-8
TGTGCCAGCAGCTTCGAGGGACAGGGGCATGAAAAACTGTTTTTT
CASSFEGQGHEKLFF
>.|TRBD1|TRBJ2-3|TRBV11-1
TGTGCCAGCAGCCTCTTTGCGGGACAGGCAATAGATACGCAGTATTTT
CASSLFAGQAIDTQYF
>.|.|TRBJ2-3|TRBV27
TGTGCCAGCGCGGGGCGGACAGATACGCAGTATTTT
CASAGRTDTQYF